Here is one TCR beta chain with its context. At the DNA level, this CDR3 is encoded by other sequences in the same sample as well. This sample is drawn from a study of blood T cell repertoires in COVID-19. Study at large: Both acute and convalescent COVID-19 samples were obtained from the United States, Italy and Spain. PBMCs, B-cell-depleted T cells, or T cells provided the cDNA or gDNA that made up the material.

Sequencing was performed with immunoSEQ multiplex PCR; in TCRdb, only in-frame clones are kept and a portion is missing. This sample carries about 210,000 clones, around 90% of them seen once, and the ten largest clones take 10%. CDR3 length: 12 residues. Trimming removed 5 bases from V and 3 bases from J; junction bases left unmatched: 1. CDR1 is MDHEN, CDR2 SYDVKM, per germline. The study recruited people aged roughly 18 to 100 years across under 25 US areas. The sequenced material came from PBMCs or T cells enriched from blood (not recorded which). This receptor was identified in a man aged 18 to 30 with acute COVID-19. The gene calls are TRBV28 and TRBJ2-7; 7 bases align to TRBD1. In nucleotides, the CDR3 is TGTGCCAGCAGTCGACAGGGCTACGAGCAGTACTTC. Translating it yields CASSRQGYEQYF. The entire variable domain, with the rest obtained from reference TRBV28 and TRBJ2-7, is as follows: DVKVTQSSRYLVKRTGEKVFLECVQDMDHENMFWYRQDPGLGLRLIYFSYDVKMKEKGDIPEGYSVSREKKERFSLILESASTNQTSMYLCASSRQGYEQYFGPGTRLTVT.